The 11 T cell receptor beta chains below all came from one sample that was sequenced in a study of T cell responses to AZD1222 COVID-19 vaccine. Data came from immunoSEQ multiplex PCR; TCRdb stores just in-frame clones and leaves some out. The sample has some 120,000 clones, 70% to 90% seen once. The sequencing used peripheral blood, collected on day 0 of AZD1222 vaccination. The receptors were gathered from an adult in good health.

The chain is built from TRBV6-2 or TRBV6-3 and TRBJ2-7; D gene ambiguous. Trimming stripped 3 bases from V and 1 base from J, with 7 bases between. Germline values: CDR1 MNHEY, CDR2 SVGEGT. The CDR3 has 13 residues. In DNA, the CDR3 is TGTGCCAGCAGTTATGAACAGTCCTACGAGCAGTACTTC. It yields the protein CASSYEQSYEQYF.

The chain couples TRBV7-9 to TRBJ1-4; TRBD1 might be the D (5 bases). Trimming took 5 bases from V and 7 from J, leaving 14 bases between them. The CDR3 covers 14 residues. CDR1 and CDR2 from the germline V gene are SEHNR and FQNEAQ (reference sequence). The CDR3 reads CASSVQSGGEKLFF. Here the CDR3 DNA reads TGTGCCAGCAGCGTTCAATCGGGGGGTGAAAAACTGTTTTTT.

The rearrangement links TRBV12-5 to TRBJ2-3, with D uncertain. V was shortened by 3 bases and J by 2 bases, with 6 bases between the two germline ends. The germline CDR1 and CDR2 sequences are LGHNT and FRNRAP. The CDR3 consists of 13 residues. CDR3 bases: TGTGCTAGTGGTTTCCCAGACACAGATACGCAGTATTTT. Amino acid sequence: CASGFPDTDTQYF.

The V call is TRBV4-3, the J call TRBJ2-2, with TRBD2 matching over 12 bases. Looked up from germline, CDR1 is LGHNA and CDR2 is YSLEER. The ends lost 4 bases at V and 4 bases at J; junction bases unmatched: 7. The CDR3 contains 17 residues. As DNA, the CDR3 is TGCGCCAGCAGCCGAGCTCTAGCGGGGGGGACCACCGGGGAGCTGTTTTTT. It specifies CASSRALAGGTTGELFF.

J is TRBJ1-2 and V is TRBV15, with a tentative D call TRBD1 (6 bases). CDR1 is LNHNV, CDR2 YYDKDF, per germline (reference sequence). The CDR3 runs to 16 residues. Trimming shortened V by 4 bases and J by 6 bases, and 21 bases separated the two germline ends. The CDR3: CATSKNSRGQGHGYTF. In nucleotides, the CDR3 is TGTGCCACCAGCAAGAACAGCAGGGGTCAAGGCCATGGCTACACCTTC.

The gene calls are TRBV6-5 and TRBJ1-2; TRBD1 agrees at 7 bases. Trimming cost V 6 bases and J 5 bases; bases outside gene matches: 6. The length of the CDR3 is 13 residues. CDR1 and CDR2 from the germline V gene are MNHEY and SVGAGI. CDR3 sequence: CASRDRDEYGYTF. The CDR3 coding sequence is TGTGCCAGCAGAGACAGGGACGAGTATGGCTACACCTTC.

The chain is built from TRBV5-1 and TRBJ2-1, with a possible D match to TRBD1 (6 bases). This CDR3 region has 16 residues. Germline loops: CDR1 SGHRS, CDR2 YFSETQ. Trimming pared 4 bases from V and 2 bases from J, leaving 16 bases between. CDR3 coding DNA: TGCGCCAGCAGCCTGACTGGGGACACTGCCTACAATGAGCAGTTCTTC. Protein product: CASSLTGDTAYNEQFF.

This sequence joins TRBV7-8 and TRBJ1-5, with TRBD1 matching over 10 bases. Germline CDR1 is SGHVS and CDR2 is FQNEAQ. V shed 1 base and J 6 bases; nucleotides not matched to a gene: 0. This CDR3 has 14 amino acids. This chain's CDR3 is CASSLGDRGQPQHF. The CDR3 DNA sequence: TGTGCCAGCAGCTTAGGGGACAGGGGTCAGCCCCAGCATTTT. The full variable domain, in which reference TRBV7-8 and TRBJ1-5 provide the parts outside the CDR3, is GAGVSQSPRYKVAKRGQDVALRCDPISGHVSLFWYQQALGQGPEFLTYFQNEAQLDKSGLPSDRFFAERPEGSVSTLKIQRTQQEDSAVYLCASSLGDRGQPQHFGDGTRLSIL.

This sequence joins TRBV14 and TRBJ2-1, with TRBD1 matching 10 bases. The CDR3 sequence is 19 residues long. V shed 2 bases, J shed 5 bases, and the junction held 15 bases outside the gene matches. The germline V gene encodes CDR1 SGHDN and CDR2 FVKESK. The CDR3 spells CASSQHDRGLFIGHNEQFF. The CDR3 nucleotides read TGTGCCAGCAGCCAACATGACAGGGGGCTTTTCATCGGCCACAATGAGCAGTTCTTC.

The V and J genes are TRBV10-3 and TRBJ2-5; 9 nucleotides agree with TRBD1. Germline CDR1 reads ENHRY; CDR2 reads SYGVKD. V trimming: 4 bases; J trimming: 5 bases; junction bases outside the gene matches: 8. The CDR3 is 15 residues long. The CDR3 spells CAISGGTGTGETQYF. CDR3 nucleotides: TGTGCCATCAGTGGAGGGACAGGGACGGGGGAGACCCAGTACTTC.

The genes are TRBV3-1 (or the pseudogene TRBV3-2) and TRBJ2-5, with 8 bases matching TRBD1. The CDR3 consists of 17 residues. V dropped 0 bases and J dropped 2; count of bases not matched to a gene: 8. Looked up from germline, CDR1 is LGHDT and CDR2 is YNNKEL (reference sequence). The CDR3 region has the DNA TGTGCCAGCAGCCAAGATATAGGACAGGGTTCGCAAGAGACCCAGTACTTC. Translation gives CASSQDIGQGSQETQYF.